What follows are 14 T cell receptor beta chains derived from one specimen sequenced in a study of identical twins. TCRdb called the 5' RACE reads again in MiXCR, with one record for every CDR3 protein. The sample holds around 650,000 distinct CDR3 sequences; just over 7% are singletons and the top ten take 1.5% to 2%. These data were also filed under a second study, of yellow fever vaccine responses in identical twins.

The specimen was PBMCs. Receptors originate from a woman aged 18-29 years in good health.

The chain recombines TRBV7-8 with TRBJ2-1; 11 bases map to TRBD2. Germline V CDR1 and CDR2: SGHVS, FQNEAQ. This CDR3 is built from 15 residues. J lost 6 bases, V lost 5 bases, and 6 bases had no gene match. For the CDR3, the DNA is TGTGCCAGCAGCCCGGAAGGACTAGCGGGCAATGAGCAGTTCTTC. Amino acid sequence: CASSPEGLAGNEQFF.

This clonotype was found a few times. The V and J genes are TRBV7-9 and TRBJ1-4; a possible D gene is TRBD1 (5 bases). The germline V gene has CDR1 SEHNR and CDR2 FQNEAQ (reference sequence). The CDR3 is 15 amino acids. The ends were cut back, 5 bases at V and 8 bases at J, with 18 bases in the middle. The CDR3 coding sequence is TGTGCCAGCAGCCATGGGGGACGGGAAACAGAAAAACTGTTTTTT. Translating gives CASSHGGRETEKLFF.

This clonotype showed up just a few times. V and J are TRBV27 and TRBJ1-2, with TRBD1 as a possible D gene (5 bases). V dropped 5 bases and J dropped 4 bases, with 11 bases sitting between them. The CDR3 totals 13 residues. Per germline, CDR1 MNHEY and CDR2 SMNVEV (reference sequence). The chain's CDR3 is CASSGGDPYGYTF. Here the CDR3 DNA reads TGTGCCAGCAGTGGGGGGGACCCCTATGGCTACACCTTC.

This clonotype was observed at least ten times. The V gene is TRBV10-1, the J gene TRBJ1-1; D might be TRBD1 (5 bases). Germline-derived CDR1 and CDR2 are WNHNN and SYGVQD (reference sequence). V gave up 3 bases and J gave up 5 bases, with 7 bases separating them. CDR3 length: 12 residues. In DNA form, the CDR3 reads TGCGCCAGCAGTGACCAGGGAACTGAAGCTTTCTTT. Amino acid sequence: CASSDQGTEAFF.

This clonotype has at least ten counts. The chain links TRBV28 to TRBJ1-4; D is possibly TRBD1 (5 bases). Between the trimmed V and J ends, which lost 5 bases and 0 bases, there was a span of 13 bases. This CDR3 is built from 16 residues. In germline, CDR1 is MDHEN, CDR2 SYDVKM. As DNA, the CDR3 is TGTGCCAGCAGTCCCTTGACAGATGCAACTAATGAAAAACTGTTTTTT. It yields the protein CASSPLTDATNEKLFF.

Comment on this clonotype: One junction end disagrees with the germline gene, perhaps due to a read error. The CDR3, as DNA: TGCAGCGTTGACCGGGACGGCATGACCCCGTACTTC. Translated: CSVDRDGMTPYF. The chain employs TRBV29-1 and TRBJ2-5, with D perhaps given as TRBD1 or TRBD2 (5 bases each). The germline V gene encodes CDR1 SQVTM and CDR2 ANQGSEA. This CDR3 comprises 12 residues.

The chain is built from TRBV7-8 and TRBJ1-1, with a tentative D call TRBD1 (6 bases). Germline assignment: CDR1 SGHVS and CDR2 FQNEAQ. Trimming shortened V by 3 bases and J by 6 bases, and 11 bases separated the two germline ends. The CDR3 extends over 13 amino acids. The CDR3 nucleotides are TGTGCCAGCAGCTTCCTAAGGGGGGCTGAAGCTTTCTTT. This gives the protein CASSFLRGAEAFF.

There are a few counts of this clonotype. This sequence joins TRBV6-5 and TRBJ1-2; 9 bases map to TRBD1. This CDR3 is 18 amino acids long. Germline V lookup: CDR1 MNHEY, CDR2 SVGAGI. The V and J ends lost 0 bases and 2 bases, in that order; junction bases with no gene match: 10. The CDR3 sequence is CASSYSGIPGQGNYGYTF. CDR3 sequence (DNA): TGTGCCAGCAGTTACTCGGGCATACCGGGACAGGGAAACTATGGCTACACCTTC.

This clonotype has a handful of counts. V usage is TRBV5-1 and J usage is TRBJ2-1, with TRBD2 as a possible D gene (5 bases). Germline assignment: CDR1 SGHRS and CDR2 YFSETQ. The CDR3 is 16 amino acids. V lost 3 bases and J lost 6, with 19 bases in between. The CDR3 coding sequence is TGCGCCAGCAGCTCGAAAGGGCTAGCTGGCTCCAATGAGCAGTTCTTC. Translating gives CASSSKGLAGSNEQFF. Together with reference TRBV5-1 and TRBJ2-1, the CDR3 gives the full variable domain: KAGVTQTPRYLIKTRGQQVTLSCSPISGHRSVSWYQQTPGQGLQFLFEYFSETQRNKGNFPGRFSGRQFSNSRSEMNVSTLELGDSALYLCASSSKGLAGSNEQFFGPGTRLTVL.

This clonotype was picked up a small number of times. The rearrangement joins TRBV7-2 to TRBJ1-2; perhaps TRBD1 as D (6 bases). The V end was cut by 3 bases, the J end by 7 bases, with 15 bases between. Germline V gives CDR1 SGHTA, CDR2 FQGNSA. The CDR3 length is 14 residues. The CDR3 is CASSFKLGGIGYTF. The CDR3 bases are TGTGCCAGCAGCTTCAAACTAGGGGGTATTGGCTACACCTTC.

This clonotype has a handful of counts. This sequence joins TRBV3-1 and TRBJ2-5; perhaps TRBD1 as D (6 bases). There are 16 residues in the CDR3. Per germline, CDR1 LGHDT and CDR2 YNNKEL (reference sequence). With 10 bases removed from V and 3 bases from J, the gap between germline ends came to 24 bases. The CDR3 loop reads CATNRAARGRKETQYF. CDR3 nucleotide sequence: TGTGCCACCAACCGCGCCGCCAGGGGACGAAAAGAGACCCAGTACTTC.

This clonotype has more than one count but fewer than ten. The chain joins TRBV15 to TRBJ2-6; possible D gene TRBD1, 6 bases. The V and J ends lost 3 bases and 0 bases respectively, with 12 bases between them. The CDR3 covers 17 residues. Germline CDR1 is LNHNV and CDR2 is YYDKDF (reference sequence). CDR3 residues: CATSRPTGLSGANVLTF. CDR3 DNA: TGTGCCACCAGCAGGCCGACAGGTCTCTCTGGGGCCAACGTCCTGACTTTC.

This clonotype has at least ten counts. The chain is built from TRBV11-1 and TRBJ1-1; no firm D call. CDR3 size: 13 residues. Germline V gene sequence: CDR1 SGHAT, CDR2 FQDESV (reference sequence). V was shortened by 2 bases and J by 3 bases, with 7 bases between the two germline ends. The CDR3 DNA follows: TGTGCCAGCAGCTTAAAGGCAGACACTGAAGCTTTCTTT. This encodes CASSLKADTEAFF.

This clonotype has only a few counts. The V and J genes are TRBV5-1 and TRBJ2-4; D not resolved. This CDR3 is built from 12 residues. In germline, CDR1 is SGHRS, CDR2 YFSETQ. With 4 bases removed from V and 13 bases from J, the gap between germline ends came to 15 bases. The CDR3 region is CASSIAGPRQYF. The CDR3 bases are TGCGCCAGCAGCATAGCCGGGCCTAGACAGTACTTC. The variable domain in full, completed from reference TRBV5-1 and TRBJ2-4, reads KAGVTQTPRYLIKTRGQQVTLSCSPISGHRSVSWYQQTPGQGLQFLFEYFSETQRNKGNFPGRFSGRQFSNSRSEMNVSTLELGDSALYLCASSIAGPRQYFGAGTRLSVL.